The present T cell receptor beta chain was sequenced within a study of blood T cell repertoires in COVID-19. Study-level information: The United States, Italy and Spain supplied acute and convalescent COVID-19 samples. T cells, B-cell-depleted T cells, or PBMCs supplied cDNA or gDNA.

Original data processing: For nucleated cells, counts were estimated from reference gene primer amplification. Using immunoSEQ multiplex PCR, the repertoire was profiled, and TCRdb retains in-frame clones only, with some absent. The V and J calls and clone size come from that table; D and trimming were worked out from the DNA. The sample has about 75,000 clones, more than 65% seen once. The CDR3 has 17 amino acids. Germline V CDR1 and CDR2: SGHTA, FQGTGA. The J segment lost 7 bases and the V segment lost 2 bases, leaving 11 bases of the junction unmatched. Sequencing was carried out using peripheral blood. This TCR came from a woman aged 80 or over with active or convalescent COVID-19. The rearrangement joins TRBV7-3 to TRBJ2-1; 10 bases align to TRBD2. CDR3 sequence reads: CASSLGVSGGLGNEQFF. CDR3 DNA: TGTGCCAGCAGCTTAGGGGTTAGCGGGGGGTTAGGTAATGAGCAGTTCTTC.